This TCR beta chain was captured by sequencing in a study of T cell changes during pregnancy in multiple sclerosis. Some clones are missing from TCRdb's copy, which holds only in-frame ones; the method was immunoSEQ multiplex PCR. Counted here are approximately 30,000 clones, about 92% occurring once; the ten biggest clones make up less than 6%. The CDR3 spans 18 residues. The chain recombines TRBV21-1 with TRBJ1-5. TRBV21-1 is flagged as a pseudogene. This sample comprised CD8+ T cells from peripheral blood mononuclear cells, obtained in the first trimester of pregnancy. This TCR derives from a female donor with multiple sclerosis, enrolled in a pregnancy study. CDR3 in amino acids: CASSKGGLGYRNNQPQHF. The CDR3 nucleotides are TGTGCCAGCAGCAAAGGGGGACTGGGGTATAGGAACAATCAGCCCCAGCATTTT.